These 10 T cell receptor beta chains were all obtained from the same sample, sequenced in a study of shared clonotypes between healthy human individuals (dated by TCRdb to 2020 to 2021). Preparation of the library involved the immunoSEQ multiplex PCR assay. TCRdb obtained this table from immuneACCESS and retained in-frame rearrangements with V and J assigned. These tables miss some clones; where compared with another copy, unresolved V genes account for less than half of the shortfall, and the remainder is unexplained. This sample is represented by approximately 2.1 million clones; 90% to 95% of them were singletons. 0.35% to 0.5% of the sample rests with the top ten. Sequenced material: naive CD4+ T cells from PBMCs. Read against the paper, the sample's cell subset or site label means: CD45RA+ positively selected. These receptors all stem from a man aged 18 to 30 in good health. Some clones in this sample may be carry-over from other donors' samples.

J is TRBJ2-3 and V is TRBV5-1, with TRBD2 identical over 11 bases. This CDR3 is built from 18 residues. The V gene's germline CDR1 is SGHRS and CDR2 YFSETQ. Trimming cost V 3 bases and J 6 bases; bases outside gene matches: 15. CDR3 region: CASSSGSLAGGLHDTQYF. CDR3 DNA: TGCGCCAGCAGCTCCGGGAGTCTAGCGGGAGGACTCCACGATACGCAGTATTTT. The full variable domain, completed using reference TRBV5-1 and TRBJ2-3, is KAGVTQTPRYLIKTRGQQVTLSCSPISGHRSVSWYQQTPGQGLQFLFEYFSETQRNKGNFPGRFSGRQFSNSRSEMNVSTLELGDSALYLCASSSGSLAGGLHDTQYFGPGTRLTVL.

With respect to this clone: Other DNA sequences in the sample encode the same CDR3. The chain's CDR3 is CASSSAVQETQYF. The CDR3 coding sequence is TGCGCCAGCAGCTCTGCGGTCCAAGAGACCCAGTACTTC. The chain employs TRBV5-1 and TRBJ2-5; D call uncertain. Germline V gene data show CDR1 as SGHRS and CDR2 as YFSETQ. V was shortened by 3 bases and J by 1 base, with 7 bases between the two germline ends. The CDR3 has 13 amino acids. The whole variable domain, filled in from reference TRBV5-1 and TRBJ2-5, reads KAGVTQTPRYLIKTRGQQVTLSCSPISGHRSVSWYQQTPGQGLQFLFEYFSETQRNKGNFPGRFSGRQFSNSRSEMNVSTLELGDSALYLCASSSAVQETQYFGPGTRLLVL.

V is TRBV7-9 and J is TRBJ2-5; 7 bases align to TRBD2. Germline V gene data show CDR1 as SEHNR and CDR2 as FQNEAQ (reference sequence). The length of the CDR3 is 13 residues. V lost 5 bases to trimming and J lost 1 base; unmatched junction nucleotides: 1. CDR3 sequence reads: CASSRGGQETQYF. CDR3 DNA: TGTGCCAGCAGCCGCGGGGGCCAAGAGACCCAGTACTTC.

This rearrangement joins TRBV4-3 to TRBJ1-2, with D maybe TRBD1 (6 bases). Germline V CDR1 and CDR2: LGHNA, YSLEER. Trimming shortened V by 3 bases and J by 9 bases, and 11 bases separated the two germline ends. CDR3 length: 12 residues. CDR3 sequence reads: CASSQRQGSYTF. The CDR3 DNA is TGCGCCAGCAGCCAGCGCCAGGGGAGCTACACCTTC.

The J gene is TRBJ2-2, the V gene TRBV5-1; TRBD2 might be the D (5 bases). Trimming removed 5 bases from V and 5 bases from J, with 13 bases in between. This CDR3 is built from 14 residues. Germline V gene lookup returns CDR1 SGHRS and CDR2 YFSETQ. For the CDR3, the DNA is TGCGCCAGCAGGCCTGGGAGCCCTACCGGGGAGCTGTTTTTT. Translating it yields CASRPGSPTGELFF.

This CDR3 reads CASTLLYRGAGVYEQYF. Written as DNA, the CDR3 is TGTGCCAGCACCTTACTGTACAGGGGAGCGGGAGTCTACGAGCAGTACTTC. The chain combines TRBV2 with TRBJ2-7, with D possibly matching TRBD2 (8 bases). The V end was cut by 7 bases, the J end by 3 bases, with 25 bases between. The germline gives CDR1 SNHLY, CDR2 FYNNEI. This CDR3 has 17 residues.

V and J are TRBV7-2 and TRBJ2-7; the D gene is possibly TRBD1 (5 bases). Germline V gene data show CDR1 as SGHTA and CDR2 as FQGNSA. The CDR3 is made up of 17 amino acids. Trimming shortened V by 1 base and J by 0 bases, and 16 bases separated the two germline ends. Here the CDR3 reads CASSLGSAGKPSYEQYF. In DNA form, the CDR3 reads TGTGCCAGCAGCTTAGGGTCGGCAGGGAAGCCCTCCTACGAGCAGTACTTC.

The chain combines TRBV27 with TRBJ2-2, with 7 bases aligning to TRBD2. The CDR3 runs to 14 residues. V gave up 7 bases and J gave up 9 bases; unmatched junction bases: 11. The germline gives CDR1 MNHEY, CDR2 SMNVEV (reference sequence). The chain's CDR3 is CASKNPGEGRELFF. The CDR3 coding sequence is TGTGCCAGCAAAAACCCCGGGGAGGGGCGGGAGCTGTTTTTT.

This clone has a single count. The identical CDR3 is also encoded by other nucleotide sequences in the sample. The CDR3 spells CASSLDRGTEAFF. The DNA of the CDR3 is TGTGCCAGCAGCTTGGACAGGGGCACTGAAGCTTTCTTT. The chain combines TRBV11-2 with TRBJ1-1, with 9 bases that match TRBD1. J was trimmed by 4 bases and V by 3 bases; bases with no gene match: 0. This CDR3 contains 13 residues. Germline V lookup: CDR1 SGHAT, CDR2 FQNNGV.

CDR3 loop: CASSQPGLGPRSGYTF. Here the CDR3 DNA reads TGCGCCAGCAGTCAACCGGGCTTGGGCCCCCGGTCGGGCTACACCTTC. This chain connects TRBV23-1 to TRBJ1-2; D is uncertain. TRBV23-1 is sorted into the ORF group, with uncertain function. V was pared by 2 bases and J by 8 bases, with 21 bases between. The CDR3 has 16 residues.